One and the same sample provided the 8 T cell receptor beta chains below, sequenced in a study of OX40 agonist ivuxolimab in advanced cancers. Here immunoSEQ multiplex PCR was the method, and the copy in TCRdb shows in-frame clones only, minus some. This sample has fewer than 45,000 clones, with 80% to 90% found just once. The sequencing here drew on CD4+ or CD8+ T cells sorted from blood, taken in a trial of the OX40 agonist ivuxolimab. Source of these receptors: an adult with an advanced solid tumor such as melanoma, head and neck, liver or kidney cancer.

This clone was seen just once. The rearrangement uses TRBV19 and TRBJ2-2, with 7 bases aligning to TRBD2. This CDR3 is built from 16 residues. Per germline, CDR1 LNHDA and CDR2 SQIVND (reference sequence). Trimming at V came to 1 base and at J to 4 bases, leaving 6 bases not matched to a gene. CDR3 sequence (DNA): TGTGCCAGTAGTATAGCTAGCGGAGAGCCCACCGGGGAGCTGTTTTTT. Its protein is CASSIASGEPTGELFF.

The chain has TRBV28 and TRBJ2-7; tentatively, D is TRBD1 (5 bases). Trimming cost V 10 bases and J 8 bases, with 24 bases left between them. From germline, CDR1 is MDHEN and CDR2 SYDVKM. The CDR3 has 14 residues. CDR3: CATGLRGIMSKQYF. The CDR3, as DNA: TGTGCCACTGGATTAAGGGGTATCATGTCGAAGCAGTACTTC. The full variable domain, completed using reference TRBV28 and TRBJ2-7, is DVKVTQSSRYLVKRTGEKVFLECVQDMDHENMFWYRQDPGLGLRLIYFSYDVKMKEKGDIPEGYSVSREKKERFSLILESASTNQTSMYLCATGLRGIMSKQYFGPGTRLTVT.

In DNA, the CDR3 is TGTGCCAGCAGTTTAGGTCCAGTCGGGGGTGGTCAGCCCCAGCATTTT. Translated, it gives CASSLGPVGGGQPQHF. This chain uses TRBV27 with TRBJ1-5; tentative D call: TRBD1 (5 bases). V was cut by 2 bases and J by 6 bases, with 17 bases left in between. CDR3 size: 16 residues. Germline V CDR1 and CDR2: MNHEY, SMNVEV (reference sequence).

V usage is TRBV5-1 and J usage is TRBJ2-5; D not certain. V was shortened by 1 base and J by 5 bases, with 9 bases between the two germline ends. The V gene's germline CDR1 is SGHRS and CDR2 YFSETQ. There are 13 residues in the CDR3. This CDR3 is CASSLWEGETQYF. The CDR3 DNA reads TGCGCCAGCAGCTTGTGGGAAGGGGAGACCCAGTACTTC.

The chain has TRBV28 and TRBJ1-3, with D possibly TRBD1 on 5 matching bases. V lost 5 bases and J lost 0, with 14 bases in between. Looked up from germline, CDR1 is MDHEN and CDR2 is SYDVKM. CDR3 length: 16 amino acids. CDR3 sequence: CASSPLSGPSGNTIYF. The CDR3 bases are TGTGCCAGCAGTCCTTTATCGGGACCCTCTGGAAACACCATATATTTT.

This chain connects TRBV2 to TRBJ1-5, with D tentatively TRBD1 (6 bases). The CDR3 runs 15 residues. Germline V lookup: CDR1 SNHLY, CDR2 FYNNEI. The V and J ends lost 1 base and 3 bases respectively, with 10 bases between them. The CDR3 nucleotides are TGTGCCAGCAGTGAAGGGGGACAATCCAATCAGCCCCAGCATTTT. Translation gives CASSEGGQSNQPQHF.

The chain employs TRBV28 and TRBJ2-5; D not certain. The CDR3 is made up of 15 amino acids. Germline assignment: CDR1 MDHEN and CDR2 SYDVKM. V was trimmed by 3 bases and J by 1 base, leaving 12 bases between them. The CDR3 reads CASSFPGRPQETQYF. The CDR3 DNA reads as TGTGCCAGCAGTTTCCCGGGCAGGCCCCAAGAGACCCAGTACTTC.

The gene calls are TRBV27 and TRBJ1-1; 7 bases are a match to TRBD1. This CDR3 has 17 amino acids. CDR1 is MNHEY and CDR2 is SMNVEV in the germline V gene (reference sequence). Trimming cost V 5 bases and J 0 bases; bases outside gene matches: 12. The CDR3 DNA is TGTGCCAGCAGTACACGACAGGGAATCGCGTTGAACACTGAAGCTTTCTTT. Protein: CASSTRQGIALNTEAFF.